The rows below give T cell receptor beta chains drawn from one sample of a study of blood T cell repertoires in COVID-19. Some clones are missing from TCRdb's copy, which holds only in-frame ones; the method was immunoSEQ multiplex PCR. The table lists 300,000 to 500,000 clones, around 89% of them singletons. The sequencing input was PBMCs or T cells enriched from blood (not recorded which). Every receptor here comes from a woman aged 25 to 39 with acute COVID-19. The conserved cysteine and the conserved F or W are not part of the CDR3 here. Each record gives: V gene, J gene, CDR3 protein.

V: TRBV5-3; J: TRBJ2-7; CDR3: ARSPVRGGLYEQY
V: TRBV9; J: TRBJ2-1; CDR3: ASSEAIGLSNEQF
V: TRBV5-1; J: TRBJ1-6; CDR3: ASSSTGTGYSSSYNSPLH
V: TRBV19; J: TRBJ1-1; CDR3: ASTGTGVGVNTEAF
V: TRBV11-2; J: TRBJ1-2; CDR3: ASSSLWGELGYT
V: TRBV5-4; J: TRBJ2-1; CDR3: ASSSRNRGNNEQF
V: TRBV5-4; J: TRBJ2-3; CDR3: ASSPGGSTDTQY
V: TRBV5-4; J: TRBJ2-1; CDR3: ASSSTSGSYNEQF
V: TRBV10-3; J: TRBJ1-6; CDR3: ATQPGQVYNSPLH
V: TRBV6-5; J: TRBJ1-2; CDR3: ASSYPGNYGYT
V: TRBV18; J: TRBJ1-2; CDR3: ASSPTQGGGYGYT
V: TRBV15; J: TRBJ1-4; CDR3: ATSLTQGLNEKLF
V: TRBV5-1; J: TRBJ2-3; CDR3: ASSMTFGGGRNTQY
V: TRBV27; J: TRBJ1-2; CDR3: ASSPPGQGVGGYT
V: TRBV7-2; J: TRBJ1-5; CDR3: ASSPDRNQPQH
V: TRBV6-5; J: TRBJ1-4; CDR3: ASTKSGATNEKLF
V: TRBV24-1; J: TRBJ2-1; CDR3: ATSDLQESYNEQF
V: TRBV12-3/TRBV12-4; J: TRBJ2-2; CDR3: ATANTGELF
V: TRBV7-9; J: TRBJ2-1; CDR3: ASSFSGGDYNEQF
V: TRBV7-9; J: TRBJ1-2; CDR3: ASTSTGGAYGYT
V: TRBV5-1; J: TRBJ1-4; CDR3: ASSLVAATNEKLF
V: TRBV14; J: TRBJ2-7; CDR3: ASSQGLTGRIYEQY
V: TRBV19; J: TRBJ1-1; CDR3: ASSINTGKLGTTEAF
V: TRBV7-8; J: TRBJ2-4; CDR3: ASSLEPGGSTNIQY
V: TRBV7-3; J: TRBJ1-1; CDR3: ASSFPGQGSAF
V: TRBV9; J: TRBJ1-1; CDR3: ASSPQGGTEAF
V: TRBV5-4; J: TRBJ1-6; CDR3: ASSLGSGKGSPLH
V: TRBV5-1; J: TRBJ2-2; CDR3: ASSRTAGAPNTGELF